This TCR beta chain is from a study of glioma-infiltrating T cells after dendritic cell vaccination. This CDR3 contains 15 residues. With 3 bases removed from V and 4 bases from J, the gap between germline ends came to 13 bases. Looked up from germline, CDR1 is SEHNR and CDR2 is FQNEAQ (reference sequence). Notes on this clone: Antigen unknown.

Time point specified: after dendritic cell vaccination, including at tumor progression/relapse. Selection required adequate fresh-frozen tumor tissue plus more than two years' survival data. Input was around 1.9 ug genomic DNA, or all available if less. The protocol was immunoSEQ multiplex PCR, while the TCRdb copy is restricted to in-frame clones and leaves out a portion. Here the sample spans around 83,000 clones, about 85% being singletons. Notes on the study in general: Only a small number of patients had complete blood and tumor samples.

The source of this sequence is a human donor with glioblastoma. The source was blood, collected after dendritic cell vaccination. The V gene is TRBV7-9, the J gene TRBJ2-1; a weak D match, TRBD2 (5 bases). CDR3 nucleotide sequence: TGTGCCAGCAGCTTGGAGGCTACAGTGTACAATGAGCAGTTCTTC. It is translated as CASSLEATVYNEQFF.